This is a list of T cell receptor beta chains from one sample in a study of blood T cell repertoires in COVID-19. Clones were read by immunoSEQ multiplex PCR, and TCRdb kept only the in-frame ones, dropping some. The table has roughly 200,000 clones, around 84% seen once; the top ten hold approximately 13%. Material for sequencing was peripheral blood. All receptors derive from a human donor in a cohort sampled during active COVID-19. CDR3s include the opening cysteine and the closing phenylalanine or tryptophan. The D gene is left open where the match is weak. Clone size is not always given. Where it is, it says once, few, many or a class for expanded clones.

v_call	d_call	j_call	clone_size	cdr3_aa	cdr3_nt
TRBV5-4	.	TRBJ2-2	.	CASSPRTNPTGELFF	TGTGCCAGCAGCCCCCGGACTAACCCCACCGGGGAGCTGTTTTTT
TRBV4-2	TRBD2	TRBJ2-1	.	CASSRGTSGERGQFF	TGTGCCAGCAGCCGCGGGACTAGCGGGGAACGGGGGCAGTTCTTC
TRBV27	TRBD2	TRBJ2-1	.	CASTLAGHNEQFF	TGTGCCAGTACGCTAGCGGGCCACAATGAGCAGTTCTTC
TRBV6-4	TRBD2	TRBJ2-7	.	CASSVSLAGVSEQYF	TGTGCCAGCAGTGTATCACTAGCGGGAGTGAGTGAGCAGTACTTC
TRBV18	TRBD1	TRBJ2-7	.	CASSVSGTGLNEQYF	TGTGCCAGCTCAGTATCCGGGACAGGGTTAAACGAGCAGTACTTC
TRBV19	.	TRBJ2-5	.	CASSRVRERTPQGTQYF	TGTGCCAGTAGTAGGGTAAGGGAGAGGACCCCGCAAGGGACCCAGTACTTC
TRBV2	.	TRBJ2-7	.	CASRNDQQGQQYF	TGTGCCAGCAGAAACGACCAACAGGGCCAGCAGTACTTC
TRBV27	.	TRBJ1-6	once	CASSPLSSGASYNSPLHF	TGTGCCAGCAGTCCGCTCTCCTCAGGGGCCTCCTATAATTCACCCCTCCACTTT
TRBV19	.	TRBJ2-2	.	CASSIDLRYTGELFF	TGTGCCAGTAGTATAGATCTCAGGTACACCGGGGAGCTGTTTTTT
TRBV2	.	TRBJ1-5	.	CASSTQGRRQPQHF	TGTGCCAGCAGTACCCAGGGGCGTCGGCAGCCCCAGCATTTT
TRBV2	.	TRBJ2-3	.	CASSWKGGVGTDTQYF	TGTGCCAGCAGTTGGAAGGGGGGGGTGGGCACAGATACGCAGTATTTT
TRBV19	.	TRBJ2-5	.	CASSPRGILVVETQYF	TGTGCCAGTAGTCCCCGGGGGATCCTCGTGGTGGAGACCCAGTACTTC
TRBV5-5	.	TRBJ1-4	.	CASSFTRVGAEKLFF	TGTGCCAGCAGTTTCACGCGGGTGGGGGCAGAAAAACTGTTTTTT
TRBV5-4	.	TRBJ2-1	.	CASSALPGAEYEQFF	TGTGCCAGCAGCGCCCTCCCAGGGGCGGAATATGAGCAGTTCTTC
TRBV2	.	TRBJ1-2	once	CASSEALGGAGGYGYTF	TGTGCCAGCAGTGAAGCGCTTGGCGGGGCGGGAGGGTATGGCTACACCTTC
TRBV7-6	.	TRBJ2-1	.	CASSLARKGPRSYNEQFF	TGTGCCAGCAGCTTAGCGCGTAAGGGGCCGAGGTCCTACAATGAGCAGTTCTTC
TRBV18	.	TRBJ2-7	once	CASSPWDSREQYF	TGTGCCAGCTCACCTTGGGACTCTCGGGAGCAGTACTTC
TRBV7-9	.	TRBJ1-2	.	CASSLSGVKGYTF	TGTGCCAGCAGCTTAAGCGGGGTTAAAGGCTACACCTTC
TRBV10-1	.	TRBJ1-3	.	CAPWPSGNTIYF	TGCGCCCCTTGGCCCTCTGGAAACACCATATATTTT
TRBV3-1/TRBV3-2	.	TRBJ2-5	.	CASSPRGMETQYF	TGTGCCAGCAGCCCAAGGGGGATGGAGACCCAGTACTTC
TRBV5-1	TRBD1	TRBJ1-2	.	CASSGDRGFDGYTF	TGCGCCAGCAGCGGGGACAGGGGGTTCGACGGCTACACCTTC
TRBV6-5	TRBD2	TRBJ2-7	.	CASSYSAGSSYEQYF	TGTGCCAGCAGTTACTCAGCGGGAAGCTCCTACGAGCAGTACTTC
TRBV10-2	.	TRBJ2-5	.	CASSTTKSQETQYF	TGCGCCAGCAGTACTACCAAGTCACAAGAGACCCAGTACTTC
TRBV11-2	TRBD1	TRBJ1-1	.	CASSFPGQGTEAFF	TGTGCCAGCAGCTTCCCGGGACAGGGGACTGAAGCTTTCTTT
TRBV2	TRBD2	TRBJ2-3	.	CGTSGRDTQYF	TGTGGGACTAGCGGGAGGGATACGCAGTATTTT
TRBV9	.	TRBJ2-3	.	CASSGGPTDTQYF	TGTGCCAGCAGCGGGGGGCCCACAGATACGCAGTATTTT
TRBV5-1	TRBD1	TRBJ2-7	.	CASSWGQGRGDEQYF	TGCGCCAGCAGCTGGGGACAGGGCAGAGGGGACGAGCAGTACTTC
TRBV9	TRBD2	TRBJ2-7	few	CASSISAGGLYEQYF	TGTGCCAGCAGCATCTCAGCGGGAGGGCTGTACGAGCAGTACTTC
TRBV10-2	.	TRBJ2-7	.	CASSERLVGEQYF	TGCGCCAGCAGTGAGCGGCTAGTAGGCGAGCAGTACTTC
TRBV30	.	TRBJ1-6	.	CAWGSEAFSPLHF	TGTGCCTGGGGGTCCGAGGCTTTTTCACCCCTCCACTTT
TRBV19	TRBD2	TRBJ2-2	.	CASSAGTRVAGELFF	TGTGCCAGTAGTGCTGGGACTAGGGTTGCCGGGGAGCTGTTTTTT
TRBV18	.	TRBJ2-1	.	CASSLHSEDEQFF	TGTGCCAGCTCCCTTCATAGCGAGGATGAGCAGTTCTTC
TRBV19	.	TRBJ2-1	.	CASSMANNEQFF	TGTGCCAGTAGTATGGCAAACAATGAGCAGTTCTTC
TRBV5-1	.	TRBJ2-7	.	CASSLDTGAVGYEQYF	TGCGCCAGCAGCTTGGATACTGGGGCTGTCGGCTACGAGCAGTACTTC
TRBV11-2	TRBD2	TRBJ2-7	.	CASSLGGTSGEGWYF	TGTGCCAGCAGCTTGGGCGGGACTAGCGGGGAAGGCTGGTACTTC
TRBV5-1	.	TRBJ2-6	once	CASSADRKSGANVLTF	TGCGCCAGCAGCGCTGACAGGAAGTCTGGGGCCAACGTCCTGACTTTC
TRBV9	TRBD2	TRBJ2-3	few	CASSGREGGPIGTDTQYF	TGTGCCAGCAGCGGTCGCGAGGGAGGGCCTATCGGCACAGATACGCAGTATTTT
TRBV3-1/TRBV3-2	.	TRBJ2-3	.	CASSHRLRGQGTDTQYF	TGTGCCAGCAGCCATCGCCTCCGTGGGCAGGGGACAGATACGCAGTATTTT